The next 25 T cell receptor beta chains were all read from a single sample in a study of blood T cell repertoires in COVID-19. Method: immunoSEQ multiplex PCR; TCRdb's copy keeps in-frame clones and lacks some. The table includes around 80,000 clones, 82% detected once. Sequencing input: peripheral blood. The receptors shown here come from an older man with acute or convalescent COVID-19.

The CDR3 region is CAWSVGDSQETQYF. The DNA of the CDR3 is TGTGCCTGGAGTGTTGGAGACTCCCAAGAGACCCAGTACTTC. The V and J genes are TRBV30 and TRBJ2-5, with D unresolved. Germline V lookup: CDR1 GTSNPN, CDR2 SVGIG (reference sequence). The V and J ends lost 0 bases and 1 base respectively, with 9 bases between them. The CDR3 contains 14 residues.

By share, this clone counts as medium-sized. The rearrangement joins TRBV6-6 to TRBJ1-1, with 8 bases lining up with TRBD1. This CDR3 contains 16 residues. Germline loops: CDR1 MNHNY, CDR2 SVGAGI (reference sequence). J lost 3 bases, V lost 2 bases, and 8 bases had no gene match. For the CDR3, the DNA is TGTGCCAGCAGTTACAGCCAGGGGGCATGGGACACTGAAGCTTTCTTT. Residues: CASSYSQGAWDTEAFF.

This clone was counted a few times. This rearrangement joins TRBV3-1 (or the pseudogene TRBV3-2) to TRBJ1-3; tentative D call: TRBD1 (6 bases). Germline CDR1 reads LGHDT; CDR2 reads YNNKEL (reference sequence). V was pared by 0 bases and J by 4 bases, with 10 bases between. The CDR3 length is 15 residues. The CDR3 loop reads CASSQDGQGGNTIYF. The CDR3 DNA reads TGTGCCAGCAGCCAAGATGGGCAGGGGGGAAACACCATATATTTT.

The chain is built from TRBV10-1 and TRBJ2-3, with D perhaps TRBD2 (6 bases). The CDR3 totals 16 residues. The germline V gene has CDR1 WNHNN and CDR2 SYGVQD (reference sequence). V gave up 2 bases and J gave up 0 bases, with 12 bases separating them. The DNA for the CDR3 is TGCGCCAGCAGTGAGGGCACTCGGGAGAGCACAGATACGCAGTATTTT. This sequence encodes CASSEGTRESTDTQYF.

The J gene is TRBJ2-1, the V gene TRBV7-9, with 9 bases aligning to TRBD2. Losses at the gene ends were 5 bases for V and 1 base for J; bases not matched to a gene: 6. The CDR3 totals 16 residues. The germline V gene encodes CDR1 SEHNR and CDR2 FQNEAQ (reference sequence). The DNA for the CDR3 is TGTGCCAGCAGCCAGACTAGCGGAACATCCTACAATGAGCAGTTCTTC. It translates to CASSQTSGTSYNEQFF.

The rearrangement joins TRBV6-1 to TRBJ1-2; D not certain. The V end lost 2 bases, the J end lost 8 bases, and 12 bases lay between the germline ends. CDR1 is MNHNS, CDR2 SASEGT, per germline. This CDR3 spans 13 amino acids. The CDR3 DNA reads as TGTGCCAGCAGTGAACGGAACCCGGGGGGCTACACCTTC. Protein product: CASSERNPGGYTF.

The chain links TRBV12-3 or TRBV12-4 to TRBJ1-2; 10 nucleotides agree with TRBD1. The J segment lost 4 bases and the V segment lost 6 bases, leaving 2 bases of the junction unmatched. The CDR3 totals 13 residues. DNA of the CDR3: TGTGCCAGCAGCCGGACAGGGGGCTATGGCTACACCTTC. Translating gives CASSRTGGYGYTF.

This rearrangement joins TRBV6-4 to TRBJ1-2; a weak D match, TRBD1 (5 bases). CDR1 and CDR2 (germline): MRHNA, SNTAGT. The V end lost 2 bases, the J end lost 4 bases, and 8 bases lay between the germline ends. There are 13 residues in the CDR3. The CDR3 DNA follows: TGTGCCAGCAGTGACAGGGGATTCTATGGCTACACCTTC. This gives the protein CASSDRGFYGYTF.

This chain connects TRBV6-6 to TRBJ1-5, with D possibly being TRBD1 (6 bases). Germline CDR1 is MNHNY and CDR2 is SVGAGI (reference sequence). CDR3 length: 14 residues. Trimming pared 7 bases from V and 0 bases from J, leaving 10 bases between. CDR3 nucleotides: TGTGCCAGCAAAGGGGGTTATAGCAATCAGCCCCAGCATTTT. As protein: CASKGGYSNQPQHF.

This chain uses TRBV2 with TRBJ1-2; weak D call: TRBD1 (6 bases). The CDR3 loop spans 13 amino acids. V was pared by 6 bases and J by 6 bases, with 14 bases between. Germline V lookup: CDR1 SNHLY, CDR2 FYNNEI. The CDR3 DNA reads as TGTGCCAGCAGATCGCAAGGGGGAAATGGCTACACCTTC. Amino acid sequence: CASRSQGGNGYTF.

A single count supports this clone. Distinct nucleotide sequences in the sample also encode this CDR3. The chain has TRBV9 and TRBJ2-7; TRBD1 aligns across 11 bases. This CDR3 comprises 15 residues. After removal of 2 bases from V and 7 bases from J, the junction contained 8 bases not matched to a gene. In germline, CDR1 is SGDLS, CDR2 YYNGEE. CDR3 nucleotides: TGTGCCAGCAGCGTTGGGACAGGGGGTTGGTATGAGCAGTACTTC. This codes for CASSVGTGGWYEQYF.

This clone came up once. V usage is TRBV30 and J usage is TRBJ1-3, with unresolved D. CDR1 is GTSNPN and CDR2 is SVGIG in the germline V gene (reference sequence). Trimming took off 5 bases at V and 3 bases at J, with 23 bases between the two ends. CDR3 length: 17 residues. The CDR3 reads CAWLRGRVSRGGNTIYF. The DNA of the CDR3 is TGTGCCTGGCTCCGAGGGAGAGTATCACGCGGTGGAAACACCATATATTTT.

This sequence joins TRBV14 and TRBJ2-7; 12 bases map to TRBD1. The CDR3 loop spans 16 amino acids. Per germline, CDR1 SGHDN and CDR2 FVKESK. Germline trimming cut 2 bases from V and 3 bases from J; bases unmatched to any gene: 5. This CDR3 is CASSQPGTGGFYEQYF. CDR3 nucleotides: TGTGCCAGCAGCCAACCCGGGACAGGGGGCTTCTACGAGCAGTACTTC.

The chain links TRBV5-4 to TRBJ2-5, with 13 bases fitting TRBD2. V lost 0 bases to trimming and J lost 3 bases; unmatched junction nucleotides: 2. Germline V gene data show CDR1 as SGHNT and CDR2 as YYREEE (reference sequence). This CDR3 is built from 16 residues. CDR3 sequence (DNA): TGTGCCAGCAGCTTGGATGGACTAGCGGGGGAAGAGACCCAGTACTTC. Translated: CASSLDGLAGEETQYF.

V and J are TRBV7-3 and TRBJ1-2; the D is unclear. The length of the CDR3 is 13 residues. CDR1 SGHTA and CDR2 FQGTGA come from the germline V gene. Trimming took 5 bases from V and 4 from J, leaving 11 bases between them. This CDR3 reads CASSPGKGYGYTF. CDR3 coding DNA: TGTGCCAGCAGCCCCGGGAAGGGCTATGGCTACACCTTC.

The CDR3 region has the DNA TGTGCCAGCAGTGAAGCCCGCTATGGCTACACCTTC. It is translated as CASSEARYGYTF. The chain carries TRBV2 and TRBJ1-2; unclear D gene. CDR3 length: 12 residues. Germline V gene data show CDR1 as SNHLY and CDR2 as FYNNEI. The ends were cut back, 0 bases at V and 4 bases at J, with 3 bases in the middle.

This rearrangement joins TRBV5-1 to TRBJ1-1, with TRBD1 as a possible D gene (6 bases). Germline CDR1 is SGHRS and CDR2 is YFSETQ. CDR3 size: 15 residues. V shed 3 bases and J shed 3 bases, with 15 bases lying between them. The CDR3 coding sequence is TGCGCCAGCAGCTGGGGGCGCGGATCGGACACTGAAGCTTTCTTT. It is translated as CASSWGRGSDTEAFF. Variable domain in full (rest from reference TRBV5-1 and TRBJ1-1): KAGVTQTPRYLIKTRGQQVTLSCSPISGHRSVSWYQQTPGQGLQFLFEYFSETQRNKGNFPGRFSGRQFSNSRSEMNVSTLELGDSALYLCASSWGRGSDTEAFFGQGTRLTVV.

The chain combines TRBV2 with TRBJ2-3; D gene unclear. V was pared by 3 bases and J by 2 bases, with 9 bases between. Germline CDR1 reads SNHLY; CDR2 reads FYNNEI. The CDR3 loop spans 14 amino acids. CDR3 in amino acids: CASSESSYTDTQYF. CDR3 coding DNA: TGTGCCAGCAGTGAGTCGTCGTACACAGATACGCAGTATTTT.

V and J are TRBV5-5 and TRBJ2-1, with a weak D call TRBD2 (6 bases). In germline, CDR1 is SGHKS, CDR2 YYEKEE (reference sequence). Trimming removed 6 bases at V and 5 bases at J, with 15 bases between. The CDR3 is 14 amino acids. Here the CDR3 reads CASTRVGGNNEQFF. The CDR3 DNA follows: TGTGCCAGCACCCGCGTGGGGGGAAACAATGAGCAGTTCTTC.

The V gene is TRBV24-1, the J gene TRBJ2-1; D may be TRBD1 (5 bases). The CDR3 is 15 residues long. Trimming shortened V by 3 bases and J by 0 bases, and 8 bases separated the two germline ends. Germline CDR1 KGHDR, CDR2 SFDVKD. For the CDR3, the DNA is TGTGCCACCAGTGATCCGCAGGGCTCCTACAATGAGCAGTTCTTC. Its protein product is CATSDPQGSYNEQFF.

The rearrangement uses TRBV6-6 and TRBJ1-2; D is uncertain. CDR1 is MNHNY, CDR2 SVGAGI, per germline (reference sequence). The V end lost 0 bases, the J end lost 3 bases, and 14 bases lay between the germline ends. This CDR3 contains 16 residues. CDR3 region: CASSYSSWALDYGYTF. CDR3 coding DNA: TGTGCCAGCAGTTACTCGTCATGGGCTTTGGACTATGGCTACACCTTC.

The chain carries TRBV9 and TRBJ2-7; tentative D call: TRBD1 (5 bases). CDR3 length: 12 residues. V lost 0 bases and J lost 6, with 7 bases in between. Germline lookup yields CDR1 SGDLS and CDR2 YYNGEE. The CDR3 DNA is TGTGCCAGCAGCGTAGAAGGGGTCGAGCAGTACTTC. Translation gives CASSVEGVEQYF. Supplemented by reference TRBV9 and TRBJ2-7, the full variable domain reads DSGVTQTPKHLITATGQRVTLRCSPRSGDLSVYWYQQSLDQGLQFLIQYYNGEERAKGNILERFSAQQFPDLHSELNLSSLELGDSALYFCASSVEGVEQYFGPGTRLTVT.

The rearrangement links TRBV19 to TRBJ1-1, with TRBD1 identical over 9 bases. The CDR3 consists of 15 residues. Per the germline V gene, CDR1 is LNHDA and CDR2 is SQIVND (reference sequence). V lost 4 bases to trimming and J lost 5 bases; unmatched junction nucleotides: 8. In DNA, the CDR3 is TGTGCCAGTAGTAACCCCCGGGACAGGGTAACTGAAGCTTTCTTT. Translation: CASSNPRDRVTEAFF. Together with reference TRBV19 and TRBJ1-1, the CDR3 gives the full variable domain: DGGITQSPKYLFRKEGQNVTLSCEQNLNHDAMYWYRQDPGQGLRLIYYSQIVNDFQKGDIAEGYSVSREKKESFPLTVTSAQKNPTAFYLCASSNPRDRVTEAFFGQGTRLTVV.

The CDR3: CASSQDLISGGTYNEQFF. The CDR3 nucleotides are TGTGCCAGCAGCCAAGATCTCATAAGCGGGGGAACCTACAATGAGCAGTTCTTC. This sequence joins TRBV3-1 (or the pseudogene TRBV3-2) and TRBJ2-1; the match to TRBD2 covers 8 bases. Germline lookup yields CDR1 LGHDT and CDR2 YNNKEL (reference sequence). V was clipped by 0 bases and J by 2 bases; unmatched bases: 9. CDR3 length: 18 residues.

The chain combines TRBV12-5 with TRBJ1-2, with 9 bases matching TRBD1. The CDR3 has 13 amino acids. The V gene's germline CDR1 is LGHNT and CDR2 FRNRAP. The ends lost 5 bases at V and 8 bases at J; junction bases unmatched: 6. CDR3 DNA sequence: TGTGCTAGTGGTCAAAGGACAGGGGAGGGCTACACCTTC. Protein sequence: CASGQRTGEGYTF. The whole variable domain, remainder taken from reference TRBV12-5 and TRBJ1-2, is DARVTQTPRHKVTEMGQEVTMRCQPILGHNTVFWYRQTMMQGLELLAYFRNRAPLDDSGMPKDRFSAEMPDATLATLKIQPSEPRDSAVYFCASGQRTGEGYTFGSGTRLTVV.